A selection of T cell receptor beta chains follows, all from one sample in a study of early T cells in non-severe SARS-CoV-2 infection. TCRdb called the 5' RACE reads again in MiXCR, with one record for every CDR3 protein. The sample shows some 9,500 distinct CDR3 sequences, about 5% of them seen only once. Material: whole blood. These receptor sequences come from an adult who was a healthcare worker with PCR-confirmed SARS-CoV-2 infection or an uninfected control (not recorded which). The CDR3 runs from the conserved cysteine through the conserved F or W. The order of the fields is J gene, V gene, CDR3 protein.

J: TRBJ2-7; V: TRBV6-5; CDR3: CASSYSGGTLGEQYF
J: TRBJ1-1; V: TRBV11-2; CDR3: CASSYKHRTLGGAFF
J: TRBJ2-1; V: TRBV19; CDR3: CASNPRDRVPVQFF
J: TRBJ2-7; V: TRBV18; CDR3: CASSPQGQGVHEQYF
J: TRBJ2-1; V: TRBV11-3; CDR3: CASSFTPGPSGYNEQFF
J: TRBJ1-1; V: TRBV6-5; CDR3: CASSPDNPLVEAFF
J: TRBJ1-4; V: TRBV6-1; CDR3: CASRTQRGRASNEKLFF
J: TRBJ2-2; V: TRBV6-6; CDR3: CASSPSVGERTGELFF
J: TRBJ1-1; V: TRBV5-1; CDR3: CASSSRQGVIGTEAFF
J: TRBJ2-5; V: TRBV6-5; CDR3: CASSYALVGSAGAGKETQYF
J: TRBJ2-7; V: TRBV4-2; CDR3: CASSQDRAHYEQYF
J: TRBJ2-7; V: TRBV27; CDR3: CASSNDFQYEQYF
J: TRBJ2-1; V: TRBV21-1; CDR3: CASNFRDRVRSEQFF
J: TRBJ2-5; V: TRBV6-5; CDR3: CASSKEALETQYF
J: TRBJ1-3; V: TRBV6-5; CDR3: CASSPLAGVFGNTIYF
J: TRBJ2-3; V: TRBV7-6; CDR3: CASSLVAAGGGDTQYF
J: TRBJ1-5; V: TRBV19; CDR3: CASSMLQGGNQPQHF
J: TRBJ2-1; V: TRBV20-1; CDR3: CSATREGRFGNEQFF
J: TRBJ2-2; V: TRBV11-3; CDR3: CASSLVPWTGGDTGELFF
J: TRBJ2-1; V: TRBV10-3; CDR3: CAIKSASGSSDEQFF
J: TRBJ2-1; V: TRBV27; CDR3: CASSLDLAGYYNEQFF
J: TRBJ2-5; V: TRBV18; CDR3: CASSPPGQGLETQYF
J: TRBJ2-7; V: TRBV7-9; CDR3: CATETANEQYF
J: TRBJ1-2; V: TRBV4-3; CDR3: CASSQDGGVSGYTF
J: TRBJ2-1; V: TRBV6-2/TRBV6-3; CDR3: CASSYPRTGYSSYNEQFF
J: TRBJ2-1; V: TRBV7-9; CDR3: CASSLDSNEQFF
J: TRBJ2-1; V: TRBV3-1; CDR3: CASSLYLPTGLEGEQFF
J: TRBJ2-7; V: TRBV7-8; CDR3: CASSLAFGTGPYEQYF
J: TRBJ2-1; V: TRBV4-2; CDR3: CASSQENVGSYNEQFF
J: TRBJ1-2; V: TRBV28; CDR3: CASSSGGRGYGYTF
J: TRBJ2-5; V: TRBV24-1; CDR3: CATSGLGTQYF
J: TRBJ2-5; V: TRBV19; CDR3: CASSPDLGVREVETQYF
J: TRBJ2-6; V: TRBV4-1; CDR3: CASSPEPGPSSSGANVLTF
J: TRBJ2-1; V: TRBV12-3/TRBV12-4; CDR3: CASSPDRGAYNEQFF
J: TRBJ2-3; V: TRBV18; CDR3: CASSGGMRDTQYF
J: TRBJ2-1; V: TRBV28; CDR3: CASSLKLAVYNEQFF
J: TRBJ2-1; V: TRBV19; CDR3: CASSFPARSSYNEQFF
J: TRBJ2-3; V: TRBV20-1; CDR3: CSARDFSGLTDTQYF
J: TRBJ2-1; V: TRBV4-3; CDR3: CASSQAGQGVIEQFF
J: TRBJ2-2; V: TRBV3-1; CDR3: CASSQRSSGNTGELFF
J: TRBJ2-5; V: TRBV30; CDR3: CAWSVQETQYF
J: TRBJ2-7; V: TRBV27; CDR3: CASSSEQYF
J: TRBJ2-1; V: TRBV6-2/TRBV6-3; CDR3: CASSPLGIPSNEQFF
J: TRBJ2-2; V: TRBV4-3; CDR3: CASSQDRSGGELFF
J: TRBJ2-1; V: TRBV7-2; CDR3: CASSSGLAGVIYNEQFF
J: TRBJ2-1; V: TRBV20-1; CDR3: CSARGLAGANSYNEQFF
J: TRBJ2-3; V: TRBV11-2; CDR3: CASSFAERVDTQYF
J: TRBJ2-1; V: TRBV4-2; CDR3: CASGRLPGLAGNEQFF
J: TRBJ2-1; V: TRBV7-2; CDR3: CASSLRRAGNEQFF
J: TRBJ1-1; V: TRBV12-3/TRBV12-4; CDR3: CASSLEAGNTEAFF
J: TRBJ1-5; V: TRBV6-5; CDR3: CASSYSNGGSQPQHF
J: TRBJ2-3; V: TRBV29-1; CDR3: CSATTLHRLRTDTQYF
J: TRBJ1-2; V: TRBV2; CDR3: CASVETGARAGYTF
J: TRBJ2-3; V: TRBV28; CDR3: CASSLRQGATDTQYF
J: TRBJ2-1; V: TRBV9; CDR3: CASSTGLPDEQFF
J: TRBJ1-6; V: TRBV20-1; CDR3: CSARAQGKGSPLHF
J: TRBJ2-1; V: TRBV7-9; CDR3: CASSPVSGNEQFF
J: TRBJ2-3; V: TRBV7-6; CDR3: CASSRSGGTDTQYF
J: TRBJ1-6; V: TRBV7-9; CDR3: CASSPPVGTRPDSPLHF